This T cell receptor (beta chain) was obtained from a study of T cell changes during pregnancy in multiple sclerosis. Produced via immunoSEQ multiplex PCR; TCRdb's table is partial and in-frame only. The repertoire holds 70,000 to 80,000 clones, with under 95% as singletons. Details on this clone: Other DNA sequences of this sample code for an identical CDR3.

Germline-derived CDR1 and CDR2 are GTSNPN and SVGIG (reference sequence). The V end was cut by 0 bases, the J end by 1 base, with 6 bases between. This CDR3 comprises 13 residues. The receptor was derived from a female donor with multiple sclerosis, enrolled in a pregnancy study. This chain uses TRBV30 with TRBJ1-1; no clear D. The starting material was CD4+ T cells from peripheral blood mononuclear cells, obtained before pregnancy. This CDR3 is CAWSVRRNTEAFF. CDR3 coding DNA: TGTGCCTGGAGTGTAAGGAGGAACACTGAAGCTTTCTTT.